This T cell receptor (beta chain) was retrieved from a study of vaccination effects on CD4 cells after COVID-19. Study as a whole: ViraFEST assay sequencing came after antigen-specific CD4+ T cells were expanded with viral peptide pools. Cultures of about 2 million PBMC per well contained about 10 IU/ml IL-2 plus 10 ug/ml peptides. Sampling occurred a median 72 days post second dose, range 14 to 241. Findings and limits, study-wide: Small numbers of convalescent patients limited the study. It also lacked early post-infection timepoints.

Clones were sequenced by immunoSEQ multiplex PCR, and TCRdb holds only the in-frame ones, with some missing. Altogether around 40,000 clones are present, over 60% being singletons, with the ten largest covering 9% to 10%. Once cultured for nine to ten days, the cells underwent separation to obtain CD4+ T cells. Either the BNT162b2 or mRNA-1273 vaccine was given to participants in two doses. A remark on this clone: The antigen is undetermined.

Germline V lookup: CDR1 MNHEY, CDR2 SMNVEV (reference sequence). Deletions cut 1 base from V and 7 bases from J, with 34 bases between. CDR3 length: 22 amino acids. Material: CD4+ T cells from PBMCs cultured without peptide, obtained after COVID-19 vaccination. The TCR comes from a human donor who received a COVID-19 vaccine. The chain carries TRBV27 and TRBJ1-4; possible D gene TRBD1, 5 bases. The DNA of the CDR3 is TGTGCCAGCAGTTTATATTTTAGGGGACTGAACCGATCGGGGTGGTATGGTGAAAAACTGTTTTTT. Encoded protein: CASSLYFRGLNRSGWYGEKLFF.